This TCR beta chain is from a study of T cell changes during pregnancy in multiple sclerosis (dated by TCRdb to about 2019). Regarding the research as a whole: Changes in the T cell repertoire over the course of pregnancy were examined in this study in women with multiple sclerosis.

Library generation was performed with the immunoSEQ multiplex PCR assay. The clones in this table, taken by TCRdb from immuneACCESS, are in-frame only. Not every clone is retained; where verified, under half of the shortfall comes from an unresolved V gene, and the cause of the rest is unknown. The sample profile shows under 65,000 clones; about nine tenths of them were found once. More than 1.2% of the sample is in the top ten clones. CDR1 and CDR2 are read off the germline V gene as SGHRS and YFSETQ. From the cysteine up to the phenylalanine, the CDR3 has a length of 15 residues. The DNA shown is the 45-base CDR3, in frame from base 1. V lost 4 bases and J lost 5 bases, and the count of bases not matched to a germline gene is 9. Concerning this clone itself: Its antigen remains undetermined. Base qualities are not recorded, but no much larger clone differs from it by a single base.

This receptor was taken from a female donor with multiple sclerosis, enrolled in a pregnancy study. This chain is built from TRBV5-1 and TRBJ2-7; 10 bases in the middle match TRBD2. Sequences were derived from peripheral blood, sampled in the second trimester of pregnancy. The DNA sequence reads TGCGCCAGCAGCCTCCCTCTAGCGGGAGTGGACGAGCAGTACTTC. This encodes CASSLPLAGVDEQYF.